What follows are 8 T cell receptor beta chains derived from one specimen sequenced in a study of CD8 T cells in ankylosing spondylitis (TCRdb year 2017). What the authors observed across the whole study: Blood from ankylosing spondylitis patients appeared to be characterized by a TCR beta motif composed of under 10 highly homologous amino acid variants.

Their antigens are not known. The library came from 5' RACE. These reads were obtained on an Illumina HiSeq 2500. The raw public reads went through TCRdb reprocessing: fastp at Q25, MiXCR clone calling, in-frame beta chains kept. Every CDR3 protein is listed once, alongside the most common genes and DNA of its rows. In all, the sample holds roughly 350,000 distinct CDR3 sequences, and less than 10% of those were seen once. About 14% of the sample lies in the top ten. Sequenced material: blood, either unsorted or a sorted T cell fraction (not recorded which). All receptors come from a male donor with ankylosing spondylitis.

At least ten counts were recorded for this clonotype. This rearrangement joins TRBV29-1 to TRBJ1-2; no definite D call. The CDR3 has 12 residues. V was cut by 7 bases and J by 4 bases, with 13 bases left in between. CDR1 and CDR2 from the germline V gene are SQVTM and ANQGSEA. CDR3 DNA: TGCAGCGCCTCAGACGGAATCTATGGCTACACCTTC. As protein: CSASDGIYGYTF.

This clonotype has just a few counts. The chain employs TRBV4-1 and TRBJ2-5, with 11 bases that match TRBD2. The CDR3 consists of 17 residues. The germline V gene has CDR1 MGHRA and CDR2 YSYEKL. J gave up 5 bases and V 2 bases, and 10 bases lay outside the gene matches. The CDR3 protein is CASSQTPGTSGRETQYF. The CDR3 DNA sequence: TGCGCCAGCAGCCAAACCCCCGGGACTAGCGGAAGGGAGACCCAGTACTTC.

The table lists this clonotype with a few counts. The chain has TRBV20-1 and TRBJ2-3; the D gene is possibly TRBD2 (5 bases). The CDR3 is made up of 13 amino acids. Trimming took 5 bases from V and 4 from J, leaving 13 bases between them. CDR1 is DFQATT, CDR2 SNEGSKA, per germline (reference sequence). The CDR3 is CSAASGYPDTQYF. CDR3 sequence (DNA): TGCAGTGCTGCCTCGGGGTATCCAGATACGCAGTATTTT.

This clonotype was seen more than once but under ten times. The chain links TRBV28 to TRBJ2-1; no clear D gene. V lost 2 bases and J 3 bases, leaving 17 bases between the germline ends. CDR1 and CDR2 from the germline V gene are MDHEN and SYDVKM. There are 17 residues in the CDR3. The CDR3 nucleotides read TGTGCCAGCAGTTTAATGGAACTTGCGGCATACTACAATGAGCAGTTCTTC. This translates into CASSLMELAAYYNEQFF.

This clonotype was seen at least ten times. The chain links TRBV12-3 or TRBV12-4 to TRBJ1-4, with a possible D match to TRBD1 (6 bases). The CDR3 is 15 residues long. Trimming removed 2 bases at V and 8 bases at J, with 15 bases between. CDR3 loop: CASSLRAQGNEKLFF. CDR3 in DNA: TGTGCCAGCAGTTTAAGGGCGCAGGGGAACGAAAAACTGTTTTTT.

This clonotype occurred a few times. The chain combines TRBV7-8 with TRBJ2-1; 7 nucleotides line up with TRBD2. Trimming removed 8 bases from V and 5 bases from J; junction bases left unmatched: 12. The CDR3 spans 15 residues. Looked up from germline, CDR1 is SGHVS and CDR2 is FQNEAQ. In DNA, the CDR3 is TGTGCCAGCGCTTGGCGAGCGGGAATCAACAATGAGCAGTTCTTC. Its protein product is CASAWRAGINNEQFF.

The DNA for the CDR3 is TGCAGTGCTACCCGTGGTTCCACTGAAGCTTTCTTT. As protein: CSATRGSTEAFF. V gene TRBV20-1 combines with J gene TRBJ1-1; D gene unclear. The CDR3 has 12 amino acids. V was cut by 4 bases and J by 4 bases, with 10 bases left in between. Germline values: CDR1 DFQATT, CDR2 SNEGSKA (reference sequence).

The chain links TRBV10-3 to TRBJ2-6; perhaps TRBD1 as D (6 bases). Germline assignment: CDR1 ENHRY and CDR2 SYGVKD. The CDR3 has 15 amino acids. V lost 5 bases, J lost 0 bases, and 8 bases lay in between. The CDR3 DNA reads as TGTGCCATCAGTTCAGGGGACTCTGGGGCCAACGTCCTGACTTTC. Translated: CAISSGDSGANVLTF.